This T cell receptor beta chain was sequenced in a study of early T cells in non-severe SARS-CoV-2 infection. Each single cDNA molecule received a unique molecular identifier. MiXCR was run by TCRdb on the 5' RACE reads, yielding one entry per CDR3 protein. Here the sample spans about 83,000 distinct CDR3 sequences, 9% to 15% being singletons. J gave up 5 bases and V 1 base, and 4 bases lay outside the gene matches. Germline CDR1 SGHRS, CDR2 YFSETQ. CDR3 length: 14 residues. This clonotype was counted between two and nine times. Its antigen remains unknown. Whole-study results and caveats: VDJdb-based matching was biased toward anti-spike CD8 responses and missed private and CD4 specificities.

The sequencing input was whole blood. The sequence came from an adult who was a healthcare worker with PCR-confirmed SARS-CoV-2 infection or an uninfected control (not recorded which). This rearrangement joins TRBV5-1 to TRBJ2-7; TRBD2 matches at 9 bases. The CDR3 nucleotides read TGCGCCAGCAGCTTGCCCCTAGCGGGACACGAGCAGTACTTC. It encodes CASSLPLAGHEQYF.